This TCR beta chain was found in a study of blood T cell repertoires in COVID-19 (TCRdb year 2020). Study-wide context: Samples from collaborators originated in the United States, Italy and Spain and spanned both the acute and convalescent phases of COVID-19. The sample metadata nearly always contained a de-identified subject ID, COVID-19 status, age in years and sex. The prospective study material was composed of cDNA or gDNA derived from T cells, B-cell-depleted T cells, or PBMCs. Deeply sampled blood TCRbeta repertoires from subjects exposed to, actively infected with, or recovered from COVID-19 were included in the dataset. Where available, HLA class I and class II types were obtained from metadata supplied by the sample provider rather than from assay-based typing. A freely available public database, intended as a resource for researchers studying the immune response to SARS-CoV-2, is where the repertoires were released. The samples were drawn from the first 160 participants of the ongoing ImmuneRACE study and from 1,254 subjects provided by 6 global collaborators. Overall results and qualifications from the work: Clinical and demographic metadata were provided uncurated, with the amount varying by source and participant.

With regard to this clone: Its binding antigen is unknown. The sample holds no much larger clone one base away, and base qualities are not on file.

Participants in the prospective study were aged 18 to 89 years, lived in under 30 United States geographic areas, and enrolled through a virtual design. In the prospective study, participants were assigned to cohorts based on the clinical history participants reported in a screening survey and a study questionnaire. Recovered participants in ImmuneRACE Cohort 3 were defined as having two consecutive negative NP/OP PCR tests, clearance from a healthcare professional, or resolution of symptoms. In the prospective study, mobile phlebotomists collected whole blood, serum and a nasopharyngeal or oropharyngeal swab from each participant. Participants in the prospective study had the option to provide additional blood draws and questionnaires over an approximately 2-month period. Prospective study blood samples were shipped either frozen or at room temperature before DNA extraction. The germline V gene (reference sequence) gives CDR1 as SEHNR and CDR2 as FQNEAQ. Relative to germline, V is 3 bases shorter and J is 5 bases shorter, with 5 bases between their ends. From the cysteine through the phenylalanine, the CDR3 covers 12 amino acids. The kept DNA is CDR3 alone, 36 bases in frame from the first base.

TCRbeta CDR3 regions were amplified from genomic DNA by means of the immunoSEQ Assay, a bias-controlled multiplex PCR. The authors processed their data as follows. The number of nucleated cells in each sample was estimated from the amplification of reference gene primers within the assay. To quantify the absolute abundance of each unique TCRbeta CDR3 rearrangement, sequence reads were collapsed and filtered. For each sample, productive Simpson clonality was calculated by taking the square root of Simpson's diversity index across productive rearrangements. In its TCRdb copy, this immuneACCESS table keeps in-frame sequences only and misses some clones. Where compared with another copy, unresolved V genes explain less than half of these, and the others have no known cause. D and trimming were read from the DNA, whereas the V and J calls and clone size are those reported in that table. In all, the sample holds 150,000 to 180,000 clones, and around 80% of those were seen once. The top ten clones comprise around 7.7% of the sample.

The sample taken for sequencing was PBMCs or T cells enriched from blood (not recorded which). The V gene is TRBV7-9 and the J gene is TRBJ1-5, with the D gene call left open. The sequence came from a man aged 50 to 60 who had recovered from COVID-19. The CDR3 region: CASSFRDQPQHF. The bases are TGTGCCAGCAGCTTCCGGGATCAGCCCCAGCATTTT. The variable domain in full, with residues beyond the CDR3 obtained from the reference TRBV7-9 and TRBJ1-5 genes, is DTGVSQNPRHKITKRGQNVTFRCDPISEHNRLYWYRQTLGQGPEFLTYFQNEAQLEKSRLLSDRFSAERPKGSFSTLEIQRTEQGDSAMYLCASSFRDQPQHFGDGTRLSIL.